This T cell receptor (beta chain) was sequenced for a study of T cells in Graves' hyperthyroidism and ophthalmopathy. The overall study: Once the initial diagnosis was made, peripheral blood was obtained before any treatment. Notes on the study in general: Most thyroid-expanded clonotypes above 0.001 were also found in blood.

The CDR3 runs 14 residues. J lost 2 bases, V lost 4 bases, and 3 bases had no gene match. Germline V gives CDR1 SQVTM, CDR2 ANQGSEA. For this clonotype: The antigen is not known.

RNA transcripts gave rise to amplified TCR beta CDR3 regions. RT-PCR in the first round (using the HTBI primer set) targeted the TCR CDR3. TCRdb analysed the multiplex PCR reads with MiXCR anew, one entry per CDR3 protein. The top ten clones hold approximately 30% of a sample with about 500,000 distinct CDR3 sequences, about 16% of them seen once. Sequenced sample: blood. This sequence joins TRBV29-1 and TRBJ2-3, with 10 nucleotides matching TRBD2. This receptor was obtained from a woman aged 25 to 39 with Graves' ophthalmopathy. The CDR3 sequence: CSVVSGRDTDTQYF. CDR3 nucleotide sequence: TGCAGCGTTGTGAGCGGGAGGGACACAGATACGCAGTATTTT.